Each of the 11 T cell receptor beta chains below was sequenced from the same sample in a study of CD8 T cells in Susac syndrome. cDNA came from about 0.51 to 1 ug RNA primed by random hexamers. Via MiXCR, TCRdb re-called the immunoSEQ multiplex PCR reads, giving one row per CDR3 protein. The sample has around 90,000 distinct CDR3 sequences, approximately 96% seen once. The sequencing sample was made of CD8+ T cells from PBMCs. These TCRs come from a human donor with Susac syndrome.

The table lists this clonotype with a few counts. V usage is TRBV15 and J usage is TRBJ2-5; TRBD2 might be the D (5 bases). From germline, CDR1 is LNHNV and CDR2 YYDKDF (reference sequence). CDR3 length: 13 residues. V was cut by 8 bases and J by 3 bases, with 13 bases left in between. The chain's CDR3 is CATSRVGEETQYF. CDR3 nucleotide sequence: TGTGCCACCTCGAGGGTTGGGGAAGAGACCCAGTACTTC.

V gene TRBV15 combines with J gene TRBJ1-6; 8 bases line up with TRBD1. There are 15 residues in the CDR3. The V and J ends lost 3 bases and 9 bases, in that order; junction bases with no gene match: 7. The V gene's germline CDR1 is LNHNV and CDR2 YYDKDF (reference sequence). The CDR3 DNA follows: TGTGCCACCAGCAGGGACAGGGCATTGGGTTCACCCCTCCACTTT. Translation gives CATSRDRALGSPLHF.

The rearrangement uses TRBV27 and TRBJ1-6; D is ambiguous. V was trimmed by 3 bases and J by 7 bases, leaving 7 bases between them. In germline, CDR1 is MNHEY, CDR2 SMNVEV (reference sequence). The length of the CDR3 is 13 residues. The CDR3 sequence: CASSFTGNSPLHF. CDR3 bases: TGTGCCAGCAGTTTCACCGGGAATTCACCCCTCCACTTT.

This sequence joins TRBV27 and TRBJ2-3; 7 positions match TRBD1. The junction had 6 bases not matched to a gene; V was cut back by 5 bases and J by 4 bases. The germline V gene encodes CDR1 MNHEY and CDR2 SMNVEV (reference sequence). The CDR3 is 14 residues long. CDR3 nucleotide sequence: TGTGCCAGCAGTCCGCGACAGGGTCCAGATACGCAGTATTTT. Translation: CASSPRQGPDTQYF.

The chain is built from TRBV29-1 and TRBJ2-5; a possible D gene is TRBD2 (7 bases). Germline V gene sequence: CDR1 SQVTM, CDR2 ANQGSEA. CDR3 length: 14 amino acids. V lost 4 bases and J lost 5, with 17 bases in between. CDR3 nucleotide sequence: TGCAGCGTTGCGGGGAGGGGGGGATTTGAGACCCAGTACTTC. It is translated as CSVAGRGGFETQYF.

The chain combines TRBV29-1 with TRBJ2-7; D might be TRBD1 or TRBD2, each matching 7 bases. The CDR3 extends over 14 amino acids. CDR1 is SQVTM, CDR2 ANQGSEA, per germline. V lost 7 bases to trimming and J lost 2 bases, with 18 bases between them. CDR3 in amino acids: CSASGAGGAYEQYF. DNA of the CDR3: TGCAGCGCCTCTGGGGCAGGGGGGGCCTACGAGCAGTACTTC.

This clonotype was seen once. This chain uses TRBV4-1 with TRBJ2-3; 8 positions agree with TRBD1. The V segment lost 6 bases and the J segment 4 bases; nucleotides outside the gene matches: 3. This CDR3 has 13 residues. The germline V gene has CDR1 MGHRA and CDR2 YSYEKL. The CDR3 is CASRSTGADTQYF. The CDR3 coding sequence is TGCGCCAGCAGATCGACAGGGGCAGATACGCAGTATTTT.

This chain uses TRBV20-1 with TRBJ2-5; 12 positions agree with TRBD2. V shed 3 bases, J shed 5 bases, and the junction held 7 bases outside the gene matches. This CDR3 is 15 amino acids long. From germline, CDR1 is DFQATT and CDR2 SNEGSKA (reference sequence). The CDR3 is CSASPASGGAETQYF. CDR3 coding DNA: TGCAGTGCTAGCCCTGCTAGCGGGGGGGCTGAGACCCAGTACTTC.

The chain joins TRBV5-1 to TRBJ1-2; no clear D. Germline V gene lookup returns CDR1 SGHRS and CDR2 YFSETQ. The CDR3 loop spans 14 amino acids. V lost 4 bases and J lost 1, with 11 bases in between. The CDR3 here is CASSLGDVNYGYTF. In DNA, the CDR3 is TGCGCCAGCAGCCTTGGAGACGTTAACTATGGCTACACCTTC. The whole variable domain, remainder taken from reference TRBV5-1 and TRBJ1-2, is KAGVTQTPRYLIKTRGQQVTLSCSPISGHRSVSWYQQTPGQGLQFLFEYFSETQRNKGNFPGRFSGRQFSNSRSEMNVSTLELGDSALYLCASSLGDVNYGYTFGSGTRLTVV.

The V gene is TRBV12-3 or TRBV12-4, the J gene TRBJ2-3; 10 bases line up with TRBD2. The CDR3 has 16 amino acids. J gave up 0 bases and V 3 bases, and 3 bases lay outside the gene matches. The CDR3 DNA reads as TGTGCCAGCAGTTTGGATAGCGGGGGGAGCACAGATACGCAGTATTTT. The encoded protein is CASSLDSGGSTDTQYF.

The rearrangement links TRBV6-6 to TRBJ2-5; no reliable D call. This CDR3 region has 14 residues. Germline V gene data show CDR1 as MNHNY and CDR2 as SVGAGI (reference sequence). Trimming removed 4 bases from V and 0 bases from J, with 9 bases in between. The CDR3, as DNA: TGTGCCAGCAGTTCTGCACACTACCAAGAGACCCAGTACTTC. Its translation is CASSSAHYQETQYF.